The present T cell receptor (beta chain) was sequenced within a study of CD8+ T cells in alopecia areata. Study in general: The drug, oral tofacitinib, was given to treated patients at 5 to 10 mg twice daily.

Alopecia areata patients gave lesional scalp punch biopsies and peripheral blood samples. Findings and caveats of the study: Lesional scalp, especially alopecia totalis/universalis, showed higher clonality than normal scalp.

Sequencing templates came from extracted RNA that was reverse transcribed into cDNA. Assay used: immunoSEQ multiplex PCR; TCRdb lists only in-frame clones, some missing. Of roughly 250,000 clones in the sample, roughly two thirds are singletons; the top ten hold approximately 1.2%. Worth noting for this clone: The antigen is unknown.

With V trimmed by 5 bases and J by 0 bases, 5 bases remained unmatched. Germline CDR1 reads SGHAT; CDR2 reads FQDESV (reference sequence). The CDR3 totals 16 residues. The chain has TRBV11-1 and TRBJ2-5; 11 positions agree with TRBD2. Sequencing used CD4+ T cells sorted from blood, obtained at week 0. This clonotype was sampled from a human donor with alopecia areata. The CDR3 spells CASSPPSGGYQETQYF. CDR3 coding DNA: TGTGCCAGCAGCCCTCCTAGCGGGGGGTACCAAGAGACCCAGTACTTC.